The clone carrying this T cell receptor beta chain was seen at least ten times. Indicated time point: patch test 1, 2 weeks after DPC sensitization. The treatment: therapeutic diphenylcyclopropenone sensitization with weekly scalp DPC. One entry per CDR3 protein, called by TCRdb with MiXCR from the RACE reads. The sample carries about 340,000 distinct CDR3 sequences, approximately 6.3% recorded once. This CDR3 has 17 amino acids. The germline CDR1 and CDR2 sequences are SEHNR and FQNEAQ (reference sequence). V shed 0 bases and J shed 5 bases, with 19 bases lying between them. The sample belongs to a study of human T cells and chemical hapten exposure. At the level of the study: Patients got weekly scalp diphenylcyclopropenone doses over the roughly 22-week study.

This material consisted of whole blood, taken in connection with sensitization to the hapten diphenylcyclopropenone (DPC). The chain employs TRBV7-9 and TRBJ1-2; D is perhaps TRBD1 (6 bases). The sequence came from a woman aged 18-30 years with alopecia areata. Some clones in this sample may be carry-over from other donors' samples. The CDR3 protein is CASSLASGRGGTYGYTF. The CDR3, as DNA: TGTGCCAGCAGCTTAGCATCCGGCAGGGGAGGGACTTATGGCTACACCTTC. Together with reference TRBV7-9 and TRBJ1-2, the CDR3 gives the full variable domain: DTGVSQNPRHKITKRGQNVTFRCDPISEHNRLYWYRQTLGQGPEFLTYFQNEAQLEKSRLLSDRFSAERPKGSFSTLEIQRTEQGDSAMYLCASSLASGRGGTYGYTFGSGTRLTVV.